The clone carrying this T cell receptor beta chain came up a few times. Its target is unknown. Expressed TCRB transcripts were sequenced because the entire RNA isolate underwent reverse transcription. Data came from immunoSEQ multiplex PCR; TCRdb stores just in-frame clones and leaves some out. Of a few hundred thousand clones in the sample, 8.5% to 10% were seen once. The data stem from a study of beta chain features in type 1 diabetes. Each donor gave one heparinised blood draw averaging about 116 mL. Stem cell-like memory, regulatory, central memory and naive CD4+ cells were sorted via CD45RO/CCR7/CD25/CD127/CD95/CD27. In germline, CDR1 is SGHVS, CDR2 FQNEAQ. This CDR3 comprises 15 residues. V lost 4 bases, J lost 8 bases, and 11 bases stayed unmatched. Study-level points and caveats: Across all four CD4+ subsets, people with type 1 diabetes showed modestly shorter TCRB CDR3s. When cDNA is sequenced, cells with high TCR expression could be over-represented.

The sample taken for sequencing was central memory CD4+ T cells from blood. This clonotype was sampled from a man younger than 40 with type 1 diabetes. V and J are TRBV7-8 and TRBJ2-1; 7 bases map to TRBD1. CDR3 coding DNA: TGTGCCAGCAGCTCCTTGGACAGGTGGGCTGATGAGCAGTTCTTC. Its translation: CASSSLDRWADEQFF.